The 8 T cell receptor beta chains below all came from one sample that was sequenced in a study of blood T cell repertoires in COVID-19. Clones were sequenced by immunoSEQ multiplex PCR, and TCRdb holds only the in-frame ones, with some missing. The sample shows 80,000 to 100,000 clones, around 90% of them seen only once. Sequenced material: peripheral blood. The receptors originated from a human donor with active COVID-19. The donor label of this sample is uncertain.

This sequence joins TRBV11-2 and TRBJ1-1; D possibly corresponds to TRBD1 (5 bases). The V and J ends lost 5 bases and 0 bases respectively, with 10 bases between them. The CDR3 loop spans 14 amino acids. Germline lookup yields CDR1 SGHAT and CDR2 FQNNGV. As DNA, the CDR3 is TGTGCCAGCAGCATAAACAGGATGAACACTGAAGCTTTCTTT. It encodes CASSINRMNTEAFF.

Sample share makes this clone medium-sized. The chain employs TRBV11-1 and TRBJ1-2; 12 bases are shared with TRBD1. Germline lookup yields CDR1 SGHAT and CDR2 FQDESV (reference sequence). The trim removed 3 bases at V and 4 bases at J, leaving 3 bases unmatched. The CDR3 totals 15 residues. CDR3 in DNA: TGTGCCAGCAGCTTGGGGACAGGGGGCTCCTATGGCTACACCTTC. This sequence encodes CASSLGTGGSYGYTF.

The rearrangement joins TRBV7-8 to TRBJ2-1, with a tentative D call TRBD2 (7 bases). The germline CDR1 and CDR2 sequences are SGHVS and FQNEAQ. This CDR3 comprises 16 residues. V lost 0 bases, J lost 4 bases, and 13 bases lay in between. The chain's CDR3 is CASSLAPRGAYNEQFF. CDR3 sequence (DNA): TGTGCCAGCAGCTTAGCTCCCCGGGGGGCTTACAATGAGCAGTTCTTC.

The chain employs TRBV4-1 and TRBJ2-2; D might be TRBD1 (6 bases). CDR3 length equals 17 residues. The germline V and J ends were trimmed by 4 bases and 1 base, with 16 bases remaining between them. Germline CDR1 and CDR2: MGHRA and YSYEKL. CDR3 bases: TGCGCCAGCAGCCTCGACCCGCCGGGACAGAACACCGGGGAGCTGTTTTTT. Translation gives CASSLDPPGQNTGELFF.

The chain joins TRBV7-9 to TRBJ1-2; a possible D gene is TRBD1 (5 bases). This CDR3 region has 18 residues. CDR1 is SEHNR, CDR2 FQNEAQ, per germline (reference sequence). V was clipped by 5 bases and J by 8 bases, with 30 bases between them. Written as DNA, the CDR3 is TGTGCCAGCAGCCTCATCGGGGGAGAACACAGGTTCACGTGGGGCTACACCTTC. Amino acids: CASSLIGGEHRFTWGYTF.

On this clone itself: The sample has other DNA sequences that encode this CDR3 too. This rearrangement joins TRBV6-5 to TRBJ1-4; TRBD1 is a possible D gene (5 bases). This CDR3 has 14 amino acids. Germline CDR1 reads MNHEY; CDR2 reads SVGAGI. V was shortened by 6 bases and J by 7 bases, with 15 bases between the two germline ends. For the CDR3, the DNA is TGTGCCAGCAGCGCCCTAGGCGGGGGTGAAAAACTGTTTTTT. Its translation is CASSALGGGEKLFF.

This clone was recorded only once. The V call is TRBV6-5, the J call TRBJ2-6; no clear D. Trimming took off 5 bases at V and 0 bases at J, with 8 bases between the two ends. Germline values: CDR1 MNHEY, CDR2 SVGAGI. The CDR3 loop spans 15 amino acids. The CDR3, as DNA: TGTGCCAGCAGTCCCCCGCGCTCTGGGGCCAACGTCCTGACTTTC. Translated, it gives CASSPPRSGANVLTF.

The CDR3 bases are TGTGCCAGCAGCGTGACAGGGAATGGCTACACCTTC. This gives the protein CASSVTGNGYTF. This rearrangement joins TRBV9 to TRBJ1-2; 7 bases match TRBD1. Germline values: CDR1 SGDLS, CDR2 YYNGEE. The CDR3 is made up of 12 amino acids. V was clipped by 2 bases and J by 6 bases; unmatched bases: 1.